This T cell receptor beta chain comes out of a study of Ad26.COV2.S vaccination and SARS-CoV-2 variants. Across the whole study: This donor came from the COV1001 trial of Ad26.COV2.S. Study-level results: Non-spike TCR breadth showed similarity between vaccine and placebo recipients.

With regard to this clone: Its target is unknown.

Here immunoSEQ multiplex PCR was the method, and the copy in TCRdb shows in-frame clones only, minus some. Of roughly 390,000 clones listed, less than 90% were seen once; the top ten hold roughly 3%. Noted treatment: roughly 19 received Ad26.COV2.S at low or high dose, single or two shots; a few received placebo; per-sample allocation not given. Day 63 after the first vaccine or placebo injection was the time point for sampling. Trimming took 4 bases from V and 4 from J, leaving 16 bases between them. Germline V gives CDR1 SGHRS, CDR2 YFSETQ. The length of the CDR3 is 15 residues. The chain employs TRBV5-1 and TRBJ2-3, with D possibly called TRBD1 or TRBD2 (6 bases each). This clonotype originated in a person aged 18-60 years who received the Ad26.COV2.S COVID-19 vaccine or a placebo. This material consisted of peripheral blood, taken in a trial of Ad26.COV2.S vaccine versus placebo. CDR3 nucleotide sequence: TGCGCCAGCAGCCTGGGGGGCTCGGTGGCAGATACGCAGTATTTT. Protein product: CASSLGGSVADTQYF.